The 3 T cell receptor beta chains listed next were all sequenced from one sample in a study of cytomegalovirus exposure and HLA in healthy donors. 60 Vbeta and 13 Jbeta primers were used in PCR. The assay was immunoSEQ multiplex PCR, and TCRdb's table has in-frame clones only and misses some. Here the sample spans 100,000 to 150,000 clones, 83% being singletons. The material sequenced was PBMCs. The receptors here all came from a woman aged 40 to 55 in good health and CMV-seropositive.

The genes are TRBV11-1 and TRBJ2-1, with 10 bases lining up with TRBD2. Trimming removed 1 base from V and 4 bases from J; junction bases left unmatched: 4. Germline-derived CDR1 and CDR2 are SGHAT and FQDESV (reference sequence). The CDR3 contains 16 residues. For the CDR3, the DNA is TGTGCCAGCAGCTTAGTACAACTAGCGGGGTACAATGAGCAGTTCTTC. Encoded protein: CASSLVQLAGYNEQFF.

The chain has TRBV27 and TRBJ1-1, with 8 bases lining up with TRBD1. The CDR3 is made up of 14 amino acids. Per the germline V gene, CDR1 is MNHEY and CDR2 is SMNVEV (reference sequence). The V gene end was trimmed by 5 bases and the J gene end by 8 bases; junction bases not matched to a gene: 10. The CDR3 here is CASSPLTGVGEAFF. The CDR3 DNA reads TGTGCCAGCAGTCCGTTGACAGGGGTGGGGGAAGCTTTCTTT.

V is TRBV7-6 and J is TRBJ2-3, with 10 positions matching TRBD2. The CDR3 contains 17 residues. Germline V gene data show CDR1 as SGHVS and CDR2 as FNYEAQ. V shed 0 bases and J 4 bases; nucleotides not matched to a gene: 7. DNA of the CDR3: TGTGCCAGCAGCTTAGCGCTGAGCGGGAGGGCTTCAGATACGCAGTATTTT. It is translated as CASSLALSGRASDTQYF.